These T cell receptor beta chains were read from a single sample in a study of T cell responses to AZD1222 COVID-19 vaccine. Method: immunoSEQ multiplex PCR; TCRdb's copy keeps in-frame clones and lacks some. Altogether roughly 250,000 clones are present, approximately 95% being singletons, with the ten largest covering 0.5% to 0.65%. The starting material was peripheral blood, obtained on day 0 of AZD1222 vaccination. The receptors originated from an adult in good health. CDR3s include the opening cysteine and the closing phenylalanine or tryptophan. Fields, in order: J gene, V gene, D gene, clone size, CDR3 protein, CDR3 DNA. A D gene is named only where the DNA matches it firmly. The size field is filled for only some rows; it gives once, few, many or a size class.

TRBJ2-7	TRBV28	-	-	CASSLPGVYEQYF	TGTGCCAGCAGTCTACCTGGAGTCTACGAGCAGTACTTC
TRBJ1-1	TRBV24-1	TRBD1	-	CATSDFGTEAFF	TGTGCCACCAGTGATTTCGGGACAGAGGCTTTCTTT
TRBJ2-1	TRBV7-9	-	-	CASSPPSGGAYNEQFF	TGTGCCAGCAGCCCGCCCTCTGGCGGGGCGTACAATGAGCAGTTCTTC
TRBJ1-1	TRBV4-1	-	-	CASSRATNTEAFF	TGCGCCAGCAGCCGGGCCACTAACACTGAAGCTTTCTTT
TRBJ2-7	TRBV27	TRBD1	-	CASSPYHRGGPYEQYF	TGTGCCAGCAGTCCCTACCACAGGGGCGGACCTTACGAGCAGTACTTC
TRBJ2-1	TRBV4-1	-	-	CASSRTGQKPNEQFF	TGCGCCAGCAGCCGAACCGGGCAAAAACCGAATGAGCAGTTCTTC
TRBJ1-5	TRBV20-1	-	-	CRRWPQHF	TGCAGGAGGTGGCCCCAGCATTTT
TRBJ1-6	TRBV15	-	-	CATSIRYGGSPLHF	TGTGCCACCAGCATACGGTACGGGGGTTCACCCCTCCACTTT
TRBJ2-7	TRBV5-1	-	-	CASSSSPGQGDYEQYF	TGCGCCAGCAGCTCCTCCCCGGGCCAGGGCGACTACGAGCAGTACTTC
TRBJ1-2	TRBV29-1	-	-	CSVKWNRGYTF	TGCAGCGTAAAGTGGAACAGGGGCTACACCTTC
TRBJ2-3	TRBV3-1/TRBV3-2	-	-	CASSQGAGNPDTQYF	TGTGCCAGCAGCCAAGGTGCCGGGAATCCAGATACGCAGTATTTT
TRBJ2-1	TRBV2	TRBD2	once	CATRRRGLADNEQFF	TGTGCCACCCGTCGACGGGGACTAGCGGACAATGAGCAGTTCTTC
TRBJ2-2	TRBV7-3	-	-	CASSRTGELFF	TGTGCCAGCAGCCGAACGGGGGAGCTGTTTTTT
TRBJ2-7	TRBV9	TRBD1	-	CASSVDGTGWEQYF	TGTGCCAGCAGCGTAGACGGGACAGGGTGGGAGCAGTACTTC
TRBJ1-1	TRBV29-1	-	once	CSVGGSNTEAFF	TGCAGCGTTGGGGGCTCGAACACTGAAGCTTTCTTT
TRBJ1-5	TRBV5-8	-	-	CASSLGGGGPQHF	TGTGCCAGCAGCTTGGGGGGAGGGGGGCCCCAGCATTTT
TRBJ2-1	TRBV14	-	once	CASSQVSRGALGEQFF	TGTGCCAGCAGCCAAGTCTCGCGGGGTGCCCTCGGTGAGCAGTTCTTC
TRBJ2-7	TRBV3-1/TRBV3-2	TRBD2	-	CASSHNSGGHEQYF	TGTGCCAGCAGCCATAATAGCGGGGGGCACGAGCAGTACTTC
TRBJ1-6	TRBV2	-	-	CASRRRGPLHF	TGTGCCAGCAGGAGGAGGGGACCCCTCCACTTT
TRBJ2-6	TRBV2	-	-	CASRGFSGANVLTF	TGTGCCAGCAGGGGATTCTCTGGGGCCAACGTCCTGACTTTC
TRBJ1-3	TRBV13	TRBD1	-	CASQGAGNTIYF	TGTGCCAGCCAGGGGGCTGGAAACACCATATATTTT
TRBJ2-2	TRBV5-1	-	-	CASSLDRARTGELFF	TGCGCCAGCAGCTTGGACAGGGCTCGCACCGGGGAGCTGTTTTTT
TRBJ1-2	TRBV24-1	TRBD1	-	CATSDFLFNSDRGNYGYTF	TGTGCCACCAGTGATTTCCTGTTTAATAGTGACAGGGGAAACTATGGCTACACCTTC
TRBJ2-1	TRBV5-6	-	-	CASSLALGPYNEQFF	TGTGCCAGCAGCTTGGCCCTGGGACCTTACAATGAGCAGTTCTTC
TRBJ2-2	TRBV2	-	-	CASSDRGELFF	TGTGCCAGCAGTGATCGCGGGGAGCTGTTTTTT
TRBJ1-1	TRBV28	-	-	CASSLWRGLDEAFF	TGTGCCAGCAGTTTATGGCGGGGGTTAGATGAAGCTTTCTTT
TRBJ2-7	TRBV4-1	-	few	CASSPFGEQYF	TGCGCCAGCAGCCCATTTGGGGAGCAGTACTTC
TRBJ1-4	TRBV5-1	-	-	CASSLRAGPGNEKLFF	TGCGCCAGCAGCTTGAGGGCTGGCCCGGGGAATGAAAAACTGTTTTTT
TRBJ1-4	TRBV29-1	-	-	CSVGRGGEKLFF	TGCAGCGTTGGGCGGGGAGGGGAAAAACTGTTTTTT
TRBJ1-1	TRBV27	-	-	CASSLSNRMNTEAFF	TGTGCCAGCAGTTTATCGAACAGGATGAACACTGAAGCTTTCTTT
TRBJ2-7	TRBV5-6	-	-	CASSFGPASYEQYF	TGTGCCAGCAGCTTCGGCCCCGCCTCCTACGAGCAGTACTTC
TRBJ1-6	TRBV5-6	-	-	CASSHLGRATYNSPLHF	TGTGCCAGCAGCCACCTGGGCAGGGCGACCTATAATTCACCCCTCCACTTT
TRBJ2-7	TRBV29-1	-	once	CSVGISYEQYF	TGCAGCGTGGGAATTTCCTACGAGCAGTACTTC
TRBJ1-1	TRBV3-1/TRBV3-2	-	-	CASMGGRNTEAFF	TGTGCCAGCATGGGGGGAAGGAACACTGAAGCTTTCTTT
TRBJ2-3	TRBV5-6	-	-	CASSLTTSSSTDTQYF	TGTGCCAGCAGCTTGACTACTAGTAGTTCCACAGATACGCAGTATTTT
TRBJ1-5	TRBV7-2	TRBD1	-	CASSSRQGDQPQHF	TGTGCCAGCAGCTCTCGACAGGGGGATCAGCCCCAGCATTTT
TRBJ2-7	TRBV9	-	once	CASSPSRKAAPYEQYF	TGTGCCAGCAGCCCCTCCCGCAAGGCTGCACCCTACGAGCAGTACTTC
TRBJ1-2	TRBV5-5	-	-	CASSHGLGYGYTF	TGTGCCAGCAGCCATGGGCTGGGGTATGGCTACACCTTC
TRBJ1-2	TRBV7-2	TRBD1	-	CASSSGGVKYYGYTF	TGTGCCAGCAGCTCAGGGGGGGTGAAGTACTATGGCTACACCTTC
TRBJ1-1	TRBV19	-	-	CASSIGRRGPAFF	TGTGCCAGTAGTATTGGGCGACGGGGTCCAGCTTTCTTT
TRBJ1-1	TRBV5-1	-	-	CASSVWTANTEAFF	TGCGCCAGCAGCGTGTGGACAGCCAACACTGAAGCTTTCTTT
TRBJ2-3	TRBV29-1	TRBD2	-	CSVGLGPGLATTDTQYF	TGCAGCGTGGGGTTGGGCCCAGGACTAGCGACCACAGATACGCAGTATTTT
TRBJ1-1	TRBV7-8	-	-	CASSPTARDTEAFF	TGTGCCAGCAGCCCTACGGCCAGGGACACTGAAGCTTTCTTT
TRBJ2-7	TRBV7-2	-	-	CASSLVYEQYF	TGTGCCAGCAGCTTAGTTTACGAGCAGTACTTC
TRBJ1-2	TRBV28	-	-	CASRAQPGYGYTF	TGTGCCAGCAGGGCGCAACCCGGATATGGCTACACCTTC
TRBJ1-4	TRBV27	-	-	CASSLMGSEKLFF	TGTGCCAGCAGTCTCATGGGTTCTGAAAAACTGTTTTTT
TRBJ2-3	TRBV5-6	-	-	CASSLVAGEDTQYF	TGTGCCAGCAGCTTGGTTGCGGGTGAAGATACGCAGTATTTT
TRBJ1-3	TRBV13	TRBD1	-	CASRQQGAIGNTIYF	TGTGCCAGCAGACAACAGGGGGCAATCGGAAACACCATATATTTT
TRBJ2-1	TRBV5-1	TRBD1	-	CASSSGQQNEQFF	TGCGCCAGCAGCTCGGGACAGCAGAATGAGCAGTTCTTC
TRBJ1-5	TRBV6-5	-	-	CASNPYGGSGQPQHF	TGTGCCAGCAATCCCTACGGGGGAAGCGGTCAGCCCCAGCATTTT
TRBJ2-2	TRBV5-1	-	-	CASSITGPLGTGELFF	TGCGCCAGCAGCATCACCGGACCCCTTGGCACCGGGGAGCTGTTTTTT
TRBJ2-7	TRBV27	-	once	CASGLDGGSPYEQYF	TGTGCCAGCGGCCTGGACGGAGGGTCCCCCTACGAGCAGTACTTC
TRBJ2-3	TRBV6-4	TRBD2	-	CASSERGGTDTQYF	TGTGCCAGCAGTGAGCGGGGGGGCACAGATACGCAGTATTTT
TRBJ2-1	TRBV5-8	-	-	CASTPRPSDYNEQFF	TGTGCCAGCACCCCCCGTCCAAGCGACTACAATGAGCAGTTCTTC